This T cell receptor (beta chain) is drawn from a study of regulatory T cells in long-lasting Graves disease. The CDR3 spans 14 residues. With V trimmed by 7 bases and J by 7 bases, 9 bases remained unmatched. The V gene's germline CDR1 is MRHNA and CDR2 SNTAGT. This clonotype has more than one count but fewer than ten. Researchers made TCR beta libraries by using iRepertoire HTBI primers and running Arm-PCR on CDR3 regions. TCRdb re-called the multiplex PCR reads with MiXCR, one entry per CDR3 protein. The profile covers hundreds of thousands of distinct CDR3 sequences, with 16% appearing a single time and approximately 18% taken by the ten largest. Time point noted: newly diagnosed GD, antithyroid drugs for less than 3 months. The TCR library was made from RNA that had been extracted from PBMCs in TRIzol. This sample was shared with a second study, whose subject was T cells in Graves' hyperthyroidism and ophthalmopathy.

This rearrangement joins TRBV6-4 to TRBJ2-1; 8 bases align to TRBD2. The sequence was obtained from a woman aged 30 to 39 with Graves disease. This sample comprised peripheral blood mononuclear cells (PBMCs), obtained at new diagnosis, from a patient treated with antithyroid drugs. Written as DNA, the CDR3 is TGTGCCAGCACCCCGCGGGGGGCGCTGAATGAGCAGTTCTTC. This translates into CASTPRGALNEQFF.